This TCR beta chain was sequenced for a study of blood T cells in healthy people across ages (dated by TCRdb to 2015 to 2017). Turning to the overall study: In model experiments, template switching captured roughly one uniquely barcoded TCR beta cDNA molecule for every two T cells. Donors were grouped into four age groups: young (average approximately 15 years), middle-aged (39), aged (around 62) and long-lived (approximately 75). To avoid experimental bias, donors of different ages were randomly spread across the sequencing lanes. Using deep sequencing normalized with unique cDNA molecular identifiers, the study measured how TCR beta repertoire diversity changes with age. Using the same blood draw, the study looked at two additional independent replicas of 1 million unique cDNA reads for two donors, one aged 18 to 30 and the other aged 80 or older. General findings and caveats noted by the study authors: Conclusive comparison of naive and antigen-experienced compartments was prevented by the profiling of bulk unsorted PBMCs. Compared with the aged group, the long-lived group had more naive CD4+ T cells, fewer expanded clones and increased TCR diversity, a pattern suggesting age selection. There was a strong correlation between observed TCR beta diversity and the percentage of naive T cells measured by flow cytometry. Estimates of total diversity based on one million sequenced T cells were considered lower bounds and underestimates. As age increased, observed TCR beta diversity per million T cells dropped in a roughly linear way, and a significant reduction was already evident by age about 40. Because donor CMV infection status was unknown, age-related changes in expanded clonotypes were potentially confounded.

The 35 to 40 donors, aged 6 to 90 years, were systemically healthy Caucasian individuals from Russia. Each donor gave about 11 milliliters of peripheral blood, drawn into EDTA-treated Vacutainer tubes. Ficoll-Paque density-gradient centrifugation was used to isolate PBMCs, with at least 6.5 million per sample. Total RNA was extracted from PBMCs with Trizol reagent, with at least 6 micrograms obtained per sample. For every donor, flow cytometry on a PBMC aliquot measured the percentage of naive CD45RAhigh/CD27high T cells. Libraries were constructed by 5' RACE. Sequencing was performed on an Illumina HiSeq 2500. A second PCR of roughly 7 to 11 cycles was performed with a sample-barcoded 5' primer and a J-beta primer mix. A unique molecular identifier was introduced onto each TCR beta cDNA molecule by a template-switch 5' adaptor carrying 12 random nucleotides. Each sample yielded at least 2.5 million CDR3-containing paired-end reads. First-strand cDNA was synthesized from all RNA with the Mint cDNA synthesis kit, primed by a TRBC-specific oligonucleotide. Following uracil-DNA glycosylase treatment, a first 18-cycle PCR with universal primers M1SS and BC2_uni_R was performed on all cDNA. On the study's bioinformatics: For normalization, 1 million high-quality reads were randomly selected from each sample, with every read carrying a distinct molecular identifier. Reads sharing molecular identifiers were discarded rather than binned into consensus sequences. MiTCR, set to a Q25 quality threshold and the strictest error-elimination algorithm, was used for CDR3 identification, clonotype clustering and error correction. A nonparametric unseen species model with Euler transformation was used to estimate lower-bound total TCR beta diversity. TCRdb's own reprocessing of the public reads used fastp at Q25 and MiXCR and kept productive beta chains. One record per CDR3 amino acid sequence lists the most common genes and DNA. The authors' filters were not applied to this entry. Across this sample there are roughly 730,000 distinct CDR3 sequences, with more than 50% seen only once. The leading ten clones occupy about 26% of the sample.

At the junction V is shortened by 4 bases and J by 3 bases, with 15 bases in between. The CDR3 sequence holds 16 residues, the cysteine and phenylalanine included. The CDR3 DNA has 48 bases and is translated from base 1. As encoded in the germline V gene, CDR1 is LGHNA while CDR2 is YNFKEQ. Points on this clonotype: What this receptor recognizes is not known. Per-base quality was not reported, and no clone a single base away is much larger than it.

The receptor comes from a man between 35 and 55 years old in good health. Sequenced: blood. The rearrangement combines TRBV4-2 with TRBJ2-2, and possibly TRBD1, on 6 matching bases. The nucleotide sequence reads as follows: TGTGCCAGCAGCCCGCTACAGGGATCAGACACCGGGGAGCTGTTTTTT. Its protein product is CASSPLQGSDTGELFF.